The rows below give T cell receptor beta chains drawn from one sample of a study of blood T cell repertoires in COVID-19. Profiled with immunoSEQ multiplex PCR; TCRdb holds only in-frame clones, not every one. Of fewer than 350,000 clones in the sample, over 75% were seen once. The specimen sequenced was peripheral blood. Receptors originate from a woman in her forties or fifties who had recovered from COVID-19. Each CDR3 is given without its conserved first and last residue. A row's size may be missing; if present it is once, few, many or a size class.

TRBV19,TRBJ1-6,-,ASSITEEGSPLH
TRBV30,TRBJ1-1,-,AWSPGQLNTEAF
TRBV30,TRBJ1-2,-,AWSVKSGTGDRYGYT
TRBV5-4,TRBJ1-6,few,ASSLMAGGSSPLH
TRBV7-8,TRBJ1-2,once,ASSFFRDYGYT
TRBV5-1,TRBJ2-2,-,ASSPGQGNRRAGELF
TRBV27,TRBJ2-7,-,ASSPRQDYEQY
TRBV30,TRBJ2-1,few,AWSFGLAGYNEQF
TRBV27,TRBJ1-6,once,ASSLSAESAYNSPLH
TRBV18,TRBJ2-7,-,ASSHPSGIYEQY
TRBV28,TRBJ1-3,-,ASSIGQGVNTIY
TRBV30,TRBJ1-1,-,AWYPGQGARDTEAF
TRBV4-3,TRBJ1-2,few,ASSEGTGGIFYGYT
TRBV6-6,TRBJ1-1,once,ASSLQDRVNTEAF
TRBV7-9,TRBJ1-2,-,ASSLAGTAGNYGYT
TRBV28,TRBJ2-7,-,ASSRSDRAGEQY
TRBV18,TRBJ2-1,-,ASSAALLAGLGNEQF
TRBV7-6,TRBJ2-2,-,ASSLTGNTGELF
TRBV12-3/TRBV12-4,TRBJ2-7,-,ASRPSGVYEQY
TRBV5-5,TRBJ1-2,-,ASRPTDEEGYGYT
TRBV6-4,TRBJ2-1,once,ASSTQAGVVNEQF
TRBV7-9,TRBJ2-7,-,ASSFGGFTYEQY
TRBV19,TRBJ2-1,-,ASSARDRGFTNEQF
TRBV24-1,TRBJ2-3,many,ATSDSGQGADTQY
TRBV2,TRBJ2-1,-,ASMPLAGGLYNEQF
TRBV27,TRBJ1-1,-,ASSLNPGQANTEAF